This TCR beta chain was recorded in a study of early T cells in non-severe SARS-CoV-2 infection. Deletions cut 2 bases from V and 1 base from J, with 5 bases between. The CDR3 sequence is 13 residues long. The germline V gene encodes CDR1 WNHNN and CDR2 SYGVQD (reference sequence). This clonotype was counted a few times. Its target is unknown. The study, taken as a whole, reports: Private and CD4 specificities were missed by VDJdb matching, which favored anti-spike CD8 responses.

Each CDR3 protein is one row after TCRdb ran MiXCR on the 5' RACE reads. Here the sample spans about 83,000 distinct CDR3 sequences, about 9.4% being singletons. Specimen: whole blood, collected at baseline. This receptor was taken from an adult who was a healthcare worker with PCR-confirmed SARS-CoV-2 infection or an uninfected control (not recorded which). The rearrangement joins TRBV10-1 to TRBJ1-1; no clear D. The CDR3 is CASSEMGNTEAFF. DNA for the CDR3: TGCGCCAGCAGTGAGATGGGGAACACTGAAGCTTTCTTT.